This is a list of T cell receptor beta chains from one sample in a study of blood T cell repertoires in COVID-19. Sequencing was performed with immunoSEQ multiplex PCR; in TCRdb, only in-frame clones are kept and a portion is missing. The table lists about 270,000 clones, approximately 86% of them singletons. Sample: peripheral blood. These receptors were obtained from a woman aged 70-85 years with COVID-19, enrolled during active disease. Both conserved end residues are part of each CDR3. Each record gives: CDR3 protein, CDR3 DNA, V gene, clone size, D gene, J gene. D genes are given only for firm matches. Clone size, where shown, is once, few, many, or a class for clones that have expanded.

CDR3aa: CASRRQGFSYNEQFF
CDR3nt: TGTGCCAGCCGAAGACAGGGTTTTTCCTACAATGAGCAGTTCTTC
v_gene: TRBV6-5
abundance: once
d_gene: TRBD1
j_gene: TRBJ2-1

CDR3aa: CASSELRVFSPLHF
CDR3nt: TGTGCCAGCAGTGAACTTCGGGTGTTTTCACCCCTCCACTTT
v_gene: TRBV6-1
abundance: .
d_gene: .
j_gene: TRBJ1-6

CDR3aa: CASSFGEGEKLFF
CDR3nt: TGTGCCAGCTCGTTCGGGGAAGGAGAAAAACTGTTTTTT
v_gene: TRBV18
abundance: .
d_gene: .
j_gene: TRBJ1-4

CDR3aa: CASSGQGFYSPLHF
CDR3nt: TGTGCCAGCAGCGGGCAGGGATTCTATTCACCCCTCCACTTT
v_gene: TRBV5-6
abundance: once
d_gene: .
j_gene: TRBJ1-6

CDR3aa: CASSRGYTQYF
CDR3nt: TGTGCCAGCAGCCGCGGTTATACGCAGTATTTT
v_gene: TRBV12-3/TRBV12-4
abundance: once
d_gene: .
j_gene: TRBJ2-3

CDR3aa: CASSQDLWGETQYF
CDR3nt: TGCGCCAGCAGCCAAGATCTATGGGGCGAGACCCAGTACTTC
v_gene: TRBV4-3
abundance: .
d_gene: .
j_gene: TRBJ2-5

CDR3aa: CASSSGSFSGNTIYF
CDR3nt: TGTGCCAGCTCATCGGGGTCCTTCTCTGGAAACACCATATATTTT
v_gene: TRBV18
abundance: .
d_gene: .
j_gene: TRBJ1-3

CDR3aa: CASSLRQGDEKLFF
CDR3nt: TGCGCCAGCAGCTTACGTCAGGGGGATGAAAAACTGTTTTTT
v_gene: TRBV5-1
abundance: .
d_gene: TRBD1
j_gene: TRBJ1-4

CDR3aa: CASSHRDRGYTIYF
CDR3nt: TGTGCCAGCAGCCACCGGGACAGGGGATACACCATATATTTT
v_gene: TRBV5-6
abundance: .
d_gene: TRBD1
j_gene: TRBJ1-3

CDR3aa: CASSPFTPGTGELFF
CDR3nt: TGTGCCAGCAGCCCCTTTACCCCAGGCACCGGGGAGCTGTTTTTT
v_gene: TRBV2
abundance: .
d_gene: .
j_gene: TRBJ2-2

CDR3aa: CASSLTGMSNQPQHF
CDR3nt: TGTGCCAGCAGCTTGACAGGGATGAGCAATCAGCCCCAGCATTTT
v_gene: TRBV5-8
abundance: .
d_gene: .
j_gene: TRBJ1-5

CDR3aa: CATSEGRVPNQPQHF
CDR3nt: TGTGCCACCAGTGAGGGGAGGGTCCCCAATCAGCCCCAGCATTTT
v_gene: TRBV24-1
abundance: .
d_gene: .
j_gene: TRBJ1-5

CDR3aa: CASSSTGTGTEAFF
CDR3nt: TGTGCCAGCAGCTCCACCGGGACAGGGACTGAAGCTTTCTTT
v_gene: TRBV5-5
abundance: .
d_gene: TRBD1
j_gene: TRBJ1-1

CDR3aa: CASSPPRGSGAQETQYF
CDR3nt: TGTGCCAGCTCACCCCCCCGGGGTAGCGGGGCCCAAGAGACCCAGTACTTC
v_gene: TRBV18
abundance: .
d_gene: TRBD2
j_gene: TRBJ2-5

CDR3aa: CASSAGISGNTIYF
CDR3nt: TGTGCCAGTAGTGCAGGGATCTCTGGAAACACCATATATTTT
v_gene: TRBV19
abundance: .
d_gene: .
j_gene: TRBJ1-3

CDR3aa: CSASSDGYTF
CDR3nt: TGCAGTGCTAGCTCGGATGGCTACACCTTC
v_gene: TRBV20-1
abundance: .
d_gene: .
j_gene: TRBJ1-2

CDR3aa: CASSSQLAGGIVDTQYF
CDR3nt: TGTGCCAGCAGTTCACAACTAGCGGGGGGGATTGTGGATACGCAGTATTTT
v_gene: TRBV11-2
abundance: .
d_gene: TRBD2
j_gene: TRBJ2-3

CDR3aa: CASSVRGGSETQYF
CDR3nt: TGTGCCAGCAGCGTCAGGGGAGGGTCGGAGACCCAGTACTTC
v_gene: TRBV28
abundance: once
d_gene: .
j_gene: TRBJ2-5

CDR3aa: CASTAGTGRQETQYF
CDR3nt: TGTGCCAGCACCGCCGGGACAGGTAGACAAGAGACCCAGTACTTC
v_gene: TRBV6-5
abundance: .
d_gene: TRBD1
j_gene: TRBJ2-5

CDR3aa: CASSRTRVPYGYTF
CDR3nt: TGTGCCAGCAGCCGAACCAGGGTCCCCTATGGCTACACCTTC
v_gene: TRBV7-9
abundance: many
d_gene: .
j_gene: TRBJ1-2

CDR3aa: CASSYSDRTGELFF
CDR3nt: TGTGCCAGCAGTTACTCGGACAGGACCGGGGAGCTGTTTTTT
v_gene: TRBV6-2/TRBV6-3
abundance: .
d_gene: TRBD1
j_gene: TRBJ2-2

CDR3aa: CASSPTTDREYGYTF
CDR3nt: TGTGCCAGCAGTCCTACAACGGACAGAGAATATGGCTACACCTTC
v_gene: TRBV28
abundance: once
d_gene: .
j_gene: TRBJ1-2

CDR3aa: CASSPTGGINYGYTF
CDR3nt: TGTGCCAGCAGTCCAACAGGGGGCATCAACTATGGCTACACCTTC
v_gene: TRBV6-5
abundance: .
d_gene: TRBD1
j_gene: TRBJ1-2

CDR3aa: CASTPDRGWYGYTF
CDR3nt: TGTGCCAGCACCCCAGACAGGGGATGGTATGGCTACACCTTC
v_gene: TRBV6-6
abundance: .
d_gene: TRBD1
j_gene: TRBJ1-2

CDR3aa: CASSLGRADTGELFF
CDR3nt: TGCGCCAGCAGCTTGGGCAGGGCTGACACCGGGGAGCTGTTTTTT
v_gene: TRBV5-1
abundance: .
d_gene: .
j_gene: TRBJ2-2

CDR3aa: CASSLWTTDNYGYTF
CDR3nt: TGTGCCAGCAGTTTATGGACGACAGACAACTATGGCTACACCTTC
v_gene: TRBV28
abundance: .
d_gene: .
j_gene: TRBJ1-2

CDR3aa: CATGTGQFF
CDR3nt: TGTGCCACCGGGACAGGGCAGTTCTTC
v_gene: TRBV15
abundance: .
d_gene: TRBD1
j_gene: TRBJ2-1

CDR3aa: CASSIQMAGTYEQYF
CDR3nt: TGTGCCAGTAGTATCCAAATGGCAGGCACCTACGAGCAGTACTTC
v_gene: TRBV19
abundance: .
d_gene: .
j_gene: TRBJ2-7

CDR3aa: CASSLPQGRAFF
CDR3nt: TGTGCCAGCAGCCTCCCCCAGGGGAGAGCTTTCTTT
v_gene: TRBV27
abundance: .
d_gene: .
j_gene: TRBJ1-1

CDR3aa: CASSVGVASGYTGELFF
CDR3nt: TGTGCCAGCAGCGTAGGTGTGGCTAGCGGCTACACCGGGGAGCTGTTTTTT
v_gene: TRBV9
abundance: once
d_gene: TRBD2
j_gene: TRBJ2-2

CDR3aa: CASSQDREGTQYF
CDR3nt: TGTGCCAGCAGTCAAGACAGGGAAGGGACCCAGTACTTC
v_gene: TRBV7-2
abundance: .
d_gene: TRBD1
j_gene: TRBJ2-5

CDR3aa: CASSSGTSGGTGELFF
CDR3nt: TGTGCCAGCAGTTCGGGGACTAGCGGGGGAACCGGGGAGCTGTTTTTT
v_gene: TRBV6-5
abundance: .
d_gene: TRBD2
j_gene: TRBJ2-2

CDR3aa: CASSGRTGGPNQPQHF
CDR3nt: TGTGCCAGCAGCGGTCGGACAGGGGGTCCTAATCAGCCCCAGCATTTT
v_gene: TRBV7-2
abundance: .
d_gene: TRBD1
j_gene: TRBJ1-5

CDR3aa: CASSSGQGSAFF
CDR3nt: TGTGCCAGCAGCTCGGGACAGGGCAGTGCTTTCTTT
v_gene: TRBV9
abundance: .
d_gene: TRBD1
j_gene: TRBJ1-1

CDR3aa: CASSPATGLSTDTQYF
CDR3nt: TGTGCCAGCAGCCCCGCCACGGGACTCAGCACAGATACGCAGTATTTT
v_gene: TRBV9
abundance: .
d_gene: .
j_gene: TRBJ2-3